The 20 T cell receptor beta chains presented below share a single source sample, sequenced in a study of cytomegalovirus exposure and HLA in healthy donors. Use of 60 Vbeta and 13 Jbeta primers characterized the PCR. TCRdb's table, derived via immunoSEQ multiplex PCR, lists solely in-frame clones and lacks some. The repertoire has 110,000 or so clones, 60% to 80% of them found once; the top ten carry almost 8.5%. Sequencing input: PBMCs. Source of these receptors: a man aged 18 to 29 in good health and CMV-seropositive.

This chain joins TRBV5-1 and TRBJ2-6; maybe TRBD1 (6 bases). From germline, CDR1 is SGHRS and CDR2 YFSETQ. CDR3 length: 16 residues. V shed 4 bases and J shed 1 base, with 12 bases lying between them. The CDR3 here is CASSPLQGSGANVLTF. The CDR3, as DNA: TGCGCCAGCAGCCCCCTGCAGGGGTCTGGGGCCAACGTCCTGACTTTC.

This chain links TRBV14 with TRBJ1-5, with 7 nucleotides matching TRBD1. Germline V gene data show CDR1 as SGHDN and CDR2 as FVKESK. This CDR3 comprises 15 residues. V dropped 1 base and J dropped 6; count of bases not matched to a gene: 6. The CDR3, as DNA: TGTGCCAGCAGCCAAGGAAGCAGGGGGGCTCAGCCCCAGCATTTT. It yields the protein CASSQGSRGAQPQHF.

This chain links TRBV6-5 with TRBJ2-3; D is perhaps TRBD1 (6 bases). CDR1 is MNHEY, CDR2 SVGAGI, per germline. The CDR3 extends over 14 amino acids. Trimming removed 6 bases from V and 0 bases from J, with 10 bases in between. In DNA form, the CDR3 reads TGTGCCAGCAGCGCCCAGGGGAGCACAGATACGCAGTATTTT. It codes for CASSAQGSTDTQYF.

As DNA, the CDR3 is TGTGCCAGCAGCTTAGACTGGGGCAGGGGTGTCCATGGCTACACCTTC. Its translation: CASSLDWGRGVHGYTF. This rearrangement joins TRBV7-2 to TRBJ1-2; TRBD1 might be the D (6 bases). Per the germline V gene, CDR1 is SGHTA and CDR2 is FQGNSA. There are 16 residues in the CDR3. V lost 1 base, J lost 6 bases, and 18 bases lay in between.

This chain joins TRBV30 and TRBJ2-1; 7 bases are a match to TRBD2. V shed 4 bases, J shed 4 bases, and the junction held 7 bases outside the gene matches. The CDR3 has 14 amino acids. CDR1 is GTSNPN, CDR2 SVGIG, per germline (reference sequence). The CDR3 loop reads CAWTAGLPYNEQFF. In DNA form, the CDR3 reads TGTGCCTGGACCGCGGGACTACCGTACAATGAGCAGTTCTTC.

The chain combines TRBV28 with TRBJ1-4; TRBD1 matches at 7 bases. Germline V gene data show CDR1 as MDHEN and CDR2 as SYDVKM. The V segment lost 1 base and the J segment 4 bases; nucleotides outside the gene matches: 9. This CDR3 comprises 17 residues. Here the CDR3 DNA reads TGTGCCAGCAGTTTATCTGTACAGGGGATACTTAATGAAAAACTGTTTTTT. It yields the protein CASSLSVQGILNEKLFF.

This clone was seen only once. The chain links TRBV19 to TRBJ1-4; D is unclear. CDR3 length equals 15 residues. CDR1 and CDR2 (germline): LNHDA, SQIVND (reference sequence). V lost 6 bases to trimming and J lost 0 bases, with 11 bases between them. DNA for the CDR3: TGTGCCAGTAGACAGACGGCTGCAACTAATGAAAAACTGTTTTTT. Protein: CASRQTAATNEKLFF.

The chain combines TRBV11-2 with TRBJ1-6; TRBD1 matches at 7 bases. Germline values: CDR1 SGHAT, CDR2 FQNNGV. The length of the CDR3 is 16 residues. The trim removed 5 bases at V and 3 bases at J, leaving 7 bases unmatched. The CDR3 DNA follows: TGTGCCAGCAGCCCGCCGGGACAGAGCTATAATTCACCCCTCCACTTT. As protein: CASSPPGQSYNSPLHF. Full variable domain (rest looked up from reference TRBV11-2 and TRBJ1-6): EAGVAQSPRYKIIEKRQSVAFWCNPISGHATLYWYQQILGQGPKLLIQFQNNGVVDDSQLPKDRFSAERLKGVDSTLKIQPAKLEDSAVYLCASSPPGQSYNSPLHFGNGTRLTVT.

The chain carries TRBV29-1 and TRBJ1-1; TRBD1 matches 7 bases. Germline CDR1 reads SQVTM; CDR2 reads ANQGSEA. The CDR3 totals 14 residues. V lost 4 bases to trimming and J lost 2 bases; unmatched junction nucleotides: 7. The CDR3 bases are TGCAGCGTTGTTGGGACAGACATTAACACTGAAGCTTTCTTT. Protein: CSVVGTDINTEAFF.

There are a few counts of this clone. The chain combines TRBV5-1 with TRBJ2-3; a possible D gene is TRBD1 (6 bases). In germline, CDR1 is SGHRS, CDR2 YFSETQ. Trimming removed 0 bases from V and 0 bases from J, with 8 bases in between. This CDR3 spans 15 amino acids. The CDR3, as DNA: TGCGCCAGCAGCTTGGACAGGGCGAGCACAGATACGCAGTATTTT. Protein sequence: CASSLDRASTDTQYF.

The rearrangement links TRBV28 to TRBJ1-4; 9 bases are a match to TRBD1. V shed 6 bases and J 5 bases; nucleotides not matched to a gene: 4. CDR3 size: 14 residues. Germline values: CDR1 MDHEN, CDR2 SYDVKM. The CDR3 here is CASRWTGANEKLFF. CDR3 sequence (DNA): TGTGCCAGCAGATGGACAGGGGCAAATGAAAAACTGTTTTTT.

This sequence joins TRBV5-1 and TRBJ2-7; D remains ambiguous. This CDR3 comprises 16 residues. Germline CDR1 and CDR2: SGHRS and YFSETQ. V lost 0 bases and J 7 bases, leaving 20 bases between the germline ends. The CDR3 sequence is CASSLEIGTLPREQYF. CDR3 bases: TGCGCCAGCAGCTTGGAAATCGGTACACTTCCTAGGGAGCAGTACTTC.

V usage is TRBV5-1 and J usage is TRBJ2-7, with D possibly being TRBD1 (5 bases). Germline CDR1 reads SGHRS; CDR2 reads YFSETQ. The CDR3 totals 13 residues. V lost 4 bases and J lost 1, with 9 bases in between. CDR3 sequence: CASSGALSYEQYF. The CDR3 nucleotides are TGCGCCAGCAGCGGGGCGCTTTCCTACGAGCAGTACTTC.

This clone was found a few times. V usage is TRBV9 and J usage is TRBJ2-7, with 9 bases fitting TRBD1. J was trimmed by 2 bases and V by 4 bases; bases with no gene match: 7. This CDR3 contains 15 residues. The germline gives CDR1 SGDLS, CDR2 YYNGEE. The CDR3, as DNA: TGTGCCAGCAGCTTACGCGGGACAGGGCCCTACGAGCAGTACTTC. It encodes CASSLRGTGPYEQYF.

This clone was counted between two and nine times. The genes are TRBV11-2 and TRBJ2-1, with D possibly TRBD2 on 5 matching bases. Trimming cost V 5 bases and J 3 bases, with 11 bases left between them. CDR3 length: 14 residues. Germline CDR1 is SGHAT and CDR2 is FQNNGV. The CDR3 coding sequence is TGTGCCAGCAGCCGAACCGGGAACTACAATGAGCAGTTCTTC. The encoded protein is CASSRTGNYNEQFF.

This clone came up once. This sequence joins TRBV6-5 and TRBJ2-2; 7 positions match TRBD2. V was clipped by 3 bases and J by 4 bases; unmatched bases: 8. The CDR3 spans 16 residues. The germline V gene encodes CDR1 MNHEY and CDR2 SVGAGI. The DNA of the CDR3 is TGTGCCAGCAGTTATTACGCGGGGGTAGGCACCGGGGAGCTGTTTTTT. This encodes CASSYYAGVGTGELFF.

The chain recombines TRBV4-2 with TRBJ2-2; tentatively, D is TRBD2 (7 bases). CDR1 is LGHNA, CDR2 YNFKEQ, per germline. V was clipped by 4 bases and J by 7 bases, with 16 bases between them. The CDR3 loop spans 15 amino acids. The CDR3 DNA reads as TGTGCCAGCAGCCGAACGGGGGGCTTCAGCGGGGAGCTGTTTTTT. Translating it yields CASSRTGGFSGELFF.

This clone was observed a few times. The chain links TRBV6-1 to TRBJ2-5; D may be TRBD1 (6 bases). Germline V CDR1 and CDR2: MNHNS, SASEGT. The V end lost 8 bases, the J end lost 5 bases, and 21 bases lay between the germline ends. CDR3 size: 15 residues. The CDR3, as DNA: TGTGCCAGCCCTCCCCAGGGGTCGATGCGGGAGACCCAGTACTTC. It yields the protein CASPPQGSMRETQYF.

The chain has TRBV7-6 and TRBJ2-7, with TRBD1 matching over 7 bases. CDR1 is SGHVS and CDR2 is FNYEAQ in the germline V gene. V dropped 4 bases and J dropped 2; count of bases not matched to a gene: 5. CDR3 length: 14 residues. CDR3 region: CASSYGTATYEQYF. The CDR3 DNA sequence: TGTGCCAGCAGCTATGGGACAGCAACCTACGAGCAGTACTTC.

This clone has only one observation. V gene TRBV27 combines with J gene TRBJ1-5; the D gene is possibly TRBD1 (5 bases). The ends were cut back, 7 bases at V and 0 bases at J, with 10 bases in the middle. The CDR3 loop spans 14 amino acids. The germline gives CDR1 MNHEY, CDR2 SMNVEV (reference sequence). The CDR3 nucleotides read TGTGCCAGCACTCCGGGGGATAGCAATCAGCCCCAGCATTTT. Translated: CASTPGDSNQPQHF.